This TCR beta chain was identified in a study of T cell responses to AZD1222 COVID-19 vaccine. Study conclusions and caveats: Repertoires were collected only later (after the peak T cell response had occurred).

Remarks on this clone: Its antigen is not known.

Using immunoSEQ multiplex PCR, the repertoire was profiled, and TCRdb retains in-frame clones only, with some absent. The sample holds 100,000 to 150,000 clones, 88% seen once. CDR1 and CDR2 from the germline V gene are MNHEY and SVGAGI. The J segment lost 7 bases and the V segment lost 5 bases, leaving 4 bases of the junction unmatched. This CDR3 comprises 14 residues. The source was peripheral blood, collected on day 0 of AZD1222 vaccination. The chain uses TRBV6-5 and TRBJ1-6; 8 bases are shared with TRBD1. The clonotype comes from an adult in good health. DNA of the CDR3: TGTGCCAGCAGTCACCGACAGGGGAATTCACCCCTCCACTTT. Protein sequence: CASSHRQGNSPLHF.